These 27 T cell receptor beta chains originate from one sample sequenced in a study of blood T cell repertoires in COVID-19. The protocol was immunoSEQ multiplex PCR, while the TCRdb copy is restricted to in-frame clones and leaves out a portion. Of more than 250,000 clones in the sample, more than 70% were seen once. Sequenced sample: PBMCs or T cells enriched from blood (not recorded which). The source is a woman in her 40s with acute COVID-19.

This rearrangement joins TRBV28 to TRBJ1-5; 9 nucleotides align to TRBD1. Unmatched junction bases numbered 6, after V lost 7 bases and J lost 5 bases. The CDR3 has 14 amino acids. Germline V gene sequence: CDR1 MDHEN, CDR2 SYDVKM. The DNA of the CDR3 is TGTGCCAGCACCTTGGGACAGGGTCATCAGCCCCAGCATTTT. Residues: CASTLGQGHQPQHF.

The table lists this clone with many counts. The chain has TRBV28 and TRBJ1-2, with D possibly being TRBD1 (5 bases). The ends were cut back, 1 base at V and 0 bases at J, with 12 bases in the middle. This CDR3 spans 16 amino acids. Germline CDR1 reads MDHEN; CDR2 reads SYDVKM. CDR3 coding DNA: TGTGCCAGCAGTTTATTGGGCAGGGAAGCTAACTATGGCTACACCTTC. Its protein is CASSLLGREANYGYTF.

The chain joins TRBV7-2 to TRBJ1-2; 7 bases map to TRBD1. This CDR3 contains 16 residues. V gave up 5 bases and J gave up 4 bases; unmatched junction bases: 13. CDR1 is SGHTA and CDR2 is FQGNSA in the germline V gene. CDR3 bases: TGTGCCAGCAGCCTACACCTTGGACAGGACCCCTATGGCTACACCTTC. This gives the protein CASSLHLGQDPYGYTF.

This clone was observed once. V usage is TRBV11-2 and J usage is TRBJ1-5; 7 bases match TRBD1. V was clipped by 5 bases and J by 2 bases; unmatched bases: 6. The CDR3 covers 15 residues. CDR1 and CDR2 from the germline V gene are SGHAT and FQNNGV. The CDR3 spells CASSAGTARNQPQHF. Here the CDR3 DNA reads TGTGCCAGCAGCGCCGGGACAGCACGCAATCAGCCCCAGCATTTT.

V and J are TRBV6-2 or TRBV6-3 and TRBJ2-4; D is ambiguous. The CDR3 has 13 amino acids. Trimming took off 6 bases at V and 7 bases at J, with 13 bases between the two ends. Germline loops: CDR1 MNHEY, CDR2 SVGEGT. The CDR3 loop is CASSPGLQNIQYF. The CDR3 region has the DNA TGTGCCAGCAGCCCGGGTCTACAGAACATTCAGTACTTC.

The J gene is TRBJ1-2, the V gene TRBV5-5; 9 bases map to TRBD1. The ends lost 2 bases at V and 4 bases at J; junction bases unmatched: 6. This CDR3 has 15 amino acids. Per the germline V gene, CDR1 is SGHKS and CDR2 is YYEKEE (reference sequence). The CDR3 DNA follows: TGTGCCAGCAGCTTTCGGGGACAGGGCTTCTATGGCTACACCTTC. It encodes CASSFRGQGFYGYTF.

The chain has TRBV18 and TRBJ2-5, with TRBD1 matching over 10 bases. The germline V gene has CDR1 KGHSH and CDR2 LQKENI. CDR3 length: 15 amino acids. With 3 bases clipped from V and 3 bases from J, the junction kept 4 bases outside the gene matches. DNA for the CDR3: TGTGCCAGCTCACCGACGACAGGGGGCGAAGAGACCCAGTACTTC. Translation gives CASSPTTGGEETQYF.

The rearrangement links TRBV21-1 to TRBJ2-5; no check of the table's D call, TRBD2, against the DNA was made. TRBV21-1 represents a pseudogene. CDR3 length: 17 residues. The CDR3 loop reads CASSKGRTREYQETQYF. Here the CDR3 DNA reads TGTGCCAGCAGCAAGGGGAGAACTCGGGAGTACCAAGAGACCCAGTACTTC.

V and J are TRBV7-2 and TRBJ1-4; a weak D match, TRBD1 (5 bases). Germline CDR1 and CDR2: SGHTA and FQGNSA. The CDR3 consists of 14 residues. The V end lost 1 base, the J end lost 6 bases, and 9 bases lay between the germline ends. CDR3 DNA sequence: TGTGCCAGCAGCTTAGACACGGGGGATGAAAAACTGTTTTTT. Its translation: CASSLDTGDEKLFF.

This chain uses TRBV5-8 with TRBJ1-2; the D is unclear. Germline CDR1 is SGHTS and CDR2 is YDEGEE. The CDR3 consists of 14 residues. Deletions cut 2 bases from V and 2 bases from J, with 10 bases between. The CDR3 nucleotides read TGTGCCAGCAGCTTCCCGGGGTGGAACTATGGCTACACCTTC. It translates to CASSFPGWNYGYTF.

This chain joins TRBV9 and TRBJ2-6, with 7 positions matching TRBD1. The CDR3 sequence is 15 residues long. Germline values: CDR1 SGDLS, CDR2 YYNGEE. V gave up 3 bases and J gave up 2 bases; unmatched junction bases: 2. CDR3 loop: CASSATGTGANVLTF. The CDR3 DNA reads as TGTGCCAGCAGCGCGACAGGGACTGGGGCCAACGTCCTGACTTTC.

This rearrangement joins TRBV2 to TRBJ2-5; tentative D call: TRBD1 (5 bases). The V gene lost 7 bases and the J gene lost 3 bases, with 12 bases spanning the gap. CDR1 is SNHLY, CDR2 FYNNEI, per germline. The CDR3 totals 13 residues. This chain's CDR3 is CASKDTGEETQYF. In DNA, the CDR3 is TGTGCCAGCAAGGACACTGGGGAAGAGACCCAGTACTTC.

This chain uses TRBV7-9 with TRBJ1-2; D is ambiguous. The V end was cut by 5 bases, the J end by 0 bases, with 16 bases between. Germline lookup yields CDR1 SEHNR and CDR2 FQNEAQ (reference sequence). The CDR3 is 16 amino acids. The CDR3 DNA sequence: TGTGCCAGCAGCCGCGGGAGCAGCTACGCTAACTATGGCTACACCTTC. This sequence encodes CASSRGSSYANYGYTF.

This chain links TRBV7-9 with TRBJ2-1; D is possibly TRBD2 (6 bases). Germline CDR1 and CDR2: SEHNR and FQNEAQ (reference sequence). The ends were cut back, 2 bases at V and 8 bases at J, with 19 bases in the middle. The CDR3 loop spans 16 amino acids. The CDR3 sequence: CASSLRRLAPSDEQFF. CDR3 bases: TGTGCCAGCAGCTTAAGACGGCTAGCGCCTTCGGATGAGCAGTTCTTC.

This chain connects TRBV5-1 to TRBJ2-7, with a possible D match to TRBD2 (5 bases). This CDR3 spans 12 amino acids. CDR1 SGHRS and CDR2 YFSETQ come from the germline V gene. Deletions cut 5 bases from V and 0 bases from J, with 6 bases between. The CDR3 is CASSGSSYEQYF. CDR3 DNA sequence: TGCGCCAGCAGTGGGAGCTCCTACGAGCAGTACTTC.

This chain joins TRBV18 and TRBJ1-1; 9 bases match TRBD1. The trim removed 3 bases at V and 3 bases at J, leaving 8 bases unmatched. The germline CDR1 and CDR2 sequences are KGHSH and LQKENI. The CDR3 is 16 amino acids. The DNA of the CDR3 is TGTGCCAGCTCACCCGGGACAGGGCTTGTGCACACTGAAGCTTTCTTT. It codes for CASSPGTGLVHTEAFF.

The chain uses TRBV5-8 and TRBJ1-2, with TRBD1 identical over 7 bases. This CDR3 region has 16 residues. The junction had 13 bases not matched to a gene; V was cut back by 4 bases and J by 4 bases. Germline V gene sequence: CDR1 SGHTS, CDR2 YDEGEE. DNA of the CDR3: TGTGCCAGCAGCCCCCACCCGACAGGGTTGGCCTATGGCTACACCTTC. It codes for CASSPHPTGLAYGYTF.

This chain connects TRBV7-3 to TRBJ2-1, with no clear D. Germline CDR1 and CDR2: SGHTA and FQGTGA. The CDR3 runs to 14 residues. With 2 bases removed from V and 7 bases from J, the gap between germline ends came to 12 bases. The CDR3 spells CASSLYSIENEQFF. The CDR3 DNA is TGTGCCAGCAGCTTATATTCCATCGAGAATGAGCAGTTCTTC. Together with reference TRBV7-3 and TRBJ2-1, the CDR3 gives the full variable domain: GAGVSQTPSNKVTEKGKYVELRCDPISGHTALYWYRQSLGQGPEFLIYFQGTGAADDSGLPNDRFFAVRPEGSVSTLKIQRTERGDSAVYLCASSLYSIENEQFFGPGTRLTVL.

This clone was counted a few times. The V call is TRBV11-1, the J call TRBJ1-1; D may be TRBD1 (5 bases). This CDR3 is 15 amino acids long. Trimming pared 6 bases from V and 6 bases from J, leaving 20 bases between. The germline CDR1 and CDR2 sequences are SGHAT and FQDESV (reference sequence). The CDR3 is CASRPRTPQTAEAFF. The CDR3 region has the DNA TGTGCCAGCAGACCCCGGACACCACAGACCGCTGAAGCTTTCTTT.

The rearrangement uses TRBV2 and TRBJ2-2, with a possible D match to TRBD2 (5 bases). Trimming pared 5 bases from V and 1 base from J, leaving 11 bases between. This CDR3 is built from 15 residues. Germline-derived CDR1 and CDR2 are SNHLY and FYNNEI. The CDR3 is CASSIEDWNTGELFF. Here the CDR3 DNA reads TGTGCCAGCAGTATCGAGGACTGGAACACCGGGGAGCTGTTTTTT.

The rearrangement joins TRBV5-1 to TRBJ1-1; D might be TRBD1 (6 bases). The length of the CDR3 is 15 residues. The germline V gene has CDR1 SGHRS and CDR2 YFSETQ. Trimming took 2 bases from V and 7 from J, leaving 18 bases between them. CDR3 sequence: CASSFLAGASHEAFF. The CDR3 nucleotides are TGCGCCAGCAGCTTTCTAGCAGGGGCGAGTCATGAAGCTTTCTTT.

In its sample, this clone was seen once. This chain connects TRBV6-2 or TRBV6-3 to TRBJ2-1, with 8 bases lining up with TRBD2. The CDR3 is 15 amino acids. CDR1 is MNHEY and CDR2 is SVGEGT in the germline V gene. The V segment lost 6 bases and the J segment 4 bases; nucleotides outside the gene matches: 8. CDR3 sequence: CASSSREGVYNEQFF. The CDR3 region has the DNA TGTGCCAGCAGCTCCCGGGAGGGGGTTTACAATGAGCAGTTCTTC.

V usage is TRBV11-3 and J usage is TRBJ1-2; D perhaps matches TRBD1 (6 bases). The CDR3 is made up of 13 amino acids. Germline-derived CDR1 and CDR2 are SGHNT and YENEEA. V lost 1 base, J lost 6 bases, and 9 bases lay in between. CDR3 bases: TGTGCCAGCAGCTTAGCAGGGGCAAATGGCTACACCTTC. It specifies CASSLAGANGYTF.

This chain joins TRBV6-2 or TRBV6-3 and TRBJ1-1; TRBD1 might be the D (6 bases). Trimming shortened V by 4 bases and J by 2 bases, and 17 bases separated the two germline ends. This CDR3 has 16 residues. Per the germline V gene, CDR1 is MNHEY and CDR2 is SVGEGT. CDR3 coding DNA: TGTGCCAGCAGTTCCTATCCACAGGGCATAAACACTGAAGCTTTCTTT. It encodes CASSSYPQGINTEAFF.

J is TRBJ2-2 and V is TRBV27; 8 bases align to TRBD1. J lost 5 bases, V lost 7 bases, and 12 bases had no gene match. The length of the CDR3 is 16 residues. Germline assignment: CDR1 MNHEY and CDR2 SMNVEV (reference sequence). The CDR3 DNA reads as TGTGCCAGCACCCGACTGCGGACAGGGAGGACCGGGGAGCTGTTTTTT. Translation gives CASTRLRTGRTGELFF.

The V gene is TRBV3-1 (or the pseudogene TRBV3-2), the J gene TRBJ2-1; maybe TRBD2 (5 bases). The V end lost 0 bases, the J end lost 0 bases, and 9 bases lay between the germline ends. Germline-derived CDR1 and CDR2 are LGHDT and YNNKEL (reference sequence). The CDR3 covers 16 residues. The CDR3: CASSQDVGGSYNEQFF. CDR3 nucleotide sequence: TGTGCCAGCAGCCAAGATGTAGGAGGCTCCTACAATGAGCAGTTCTTC.

CDR3 residues: CASSVGPSTNEKLFF. CDR3 nucleotide sequence: TGTGCCAGCAGTGTCGGTCCTTCAACTAATGAAAAACTGTTTTTT. The chain has TRBV25-1 and TRBJ1-4; D not certain. In germline, CDR1 is MGHDK, CDR2 SYGVNS. The ends were cut back, 4 bases at V and 0 bases at J, with 9 bases in the middle. CDR3 length: 15 residues.